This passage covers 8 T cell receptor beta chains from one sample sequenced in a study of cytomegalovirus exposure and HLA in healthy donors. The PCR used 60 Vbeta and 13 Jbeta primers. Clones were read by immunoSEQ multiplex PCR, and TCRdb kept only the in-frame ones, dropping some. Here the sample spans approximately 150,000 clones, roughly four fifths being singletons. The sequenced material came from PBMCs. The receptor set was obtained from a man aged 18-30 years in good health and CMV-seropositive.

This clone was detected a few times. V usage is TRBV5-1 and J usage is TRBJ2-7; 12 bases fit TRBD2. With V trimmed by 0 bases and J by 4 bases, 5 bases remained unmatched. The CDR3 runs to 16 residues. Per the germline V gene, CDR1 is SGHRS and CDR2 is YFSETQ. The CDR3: CASSLEPSGRGYEQYF. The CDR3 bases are TGCGCCAGCAGCTTGGAGCCTAGCGGGAGGGGGTACGAGCAGTACTTC.

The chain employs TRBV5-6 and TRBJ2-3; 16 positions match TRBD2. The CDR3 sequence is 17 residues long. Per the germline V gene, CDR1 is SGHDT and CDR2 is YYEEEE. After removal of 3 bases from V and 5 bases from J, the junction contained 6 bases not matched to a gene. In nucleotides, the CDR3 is TGTGCCAGCAGCTCGGGACTAGCGGGAGGGCCGGAAGATACGCAGTATTTT. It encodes CASSSGLAGGPEDTQYF.

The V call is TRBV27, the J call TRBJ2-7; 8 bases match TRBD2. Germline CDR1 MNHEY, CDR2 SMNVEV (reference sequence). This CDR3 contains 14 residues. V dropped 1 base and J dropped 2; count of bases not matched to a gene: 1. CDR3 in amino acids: CASSLYGRAYEQYF. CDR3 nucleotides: TGTGCCAGCAGTTTATACGGGAGGGCCTACGAGCAGTACTTC.

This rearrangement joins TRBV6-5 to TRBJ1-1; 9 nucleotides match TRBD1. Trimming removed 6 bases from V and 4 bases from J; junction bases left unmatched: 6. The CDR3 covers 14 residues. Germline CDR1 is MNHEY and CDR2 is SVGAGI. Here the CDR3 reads CASSQQGAVTEAFF. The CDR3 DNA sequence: TGTGCCAGCAGCCAACAGGGGGCGGTCACTGAAGCTTTCTTT.

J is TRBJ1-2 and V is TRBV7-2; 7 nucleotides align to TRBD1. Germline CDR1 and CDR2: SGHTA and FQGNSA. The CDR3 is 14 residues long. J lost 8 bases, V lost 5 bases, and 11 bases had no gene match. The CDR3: CASSHRPTGSGYTF. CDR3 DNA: TGTGCCAGCAGCCATCGGCCGACAGGGTCCGGCTACACCTTC.

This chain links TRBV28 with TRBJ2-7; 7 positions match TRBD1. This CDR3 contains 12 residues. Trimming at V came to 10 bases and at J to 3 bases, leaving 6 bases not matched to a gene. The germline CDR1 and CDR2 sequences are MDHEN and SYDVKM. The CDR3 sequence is CATFGTDYEQYF. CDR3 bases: TGTGCCACCTTTGGGACAGACTACGAGCAGTACTTC.

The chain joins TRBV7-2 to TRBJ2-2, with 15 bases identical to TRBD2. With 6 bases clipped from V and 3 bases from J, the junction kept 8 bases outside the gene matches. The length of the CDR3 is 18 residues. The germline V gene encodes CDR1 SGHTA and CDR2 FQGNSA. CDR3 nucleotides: TGTGCCAGCAGTCCCCCGGGACTAGCGGGAGGATACACCGGGGAGCTGTTTTTT. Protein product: CASSPPGLAGGYTGELFF.

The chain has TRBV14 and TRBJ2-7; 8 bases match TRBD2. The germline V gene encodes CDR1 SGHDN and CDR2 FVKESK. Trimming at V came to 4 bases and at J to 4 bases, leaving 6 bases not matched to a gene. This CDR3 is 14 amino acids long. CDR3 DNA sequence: TGTGCCAGCAGCCCCGGACTAGCTGAATACGAGCAGTACTTC. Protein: CASSPGLAEYEQYF.